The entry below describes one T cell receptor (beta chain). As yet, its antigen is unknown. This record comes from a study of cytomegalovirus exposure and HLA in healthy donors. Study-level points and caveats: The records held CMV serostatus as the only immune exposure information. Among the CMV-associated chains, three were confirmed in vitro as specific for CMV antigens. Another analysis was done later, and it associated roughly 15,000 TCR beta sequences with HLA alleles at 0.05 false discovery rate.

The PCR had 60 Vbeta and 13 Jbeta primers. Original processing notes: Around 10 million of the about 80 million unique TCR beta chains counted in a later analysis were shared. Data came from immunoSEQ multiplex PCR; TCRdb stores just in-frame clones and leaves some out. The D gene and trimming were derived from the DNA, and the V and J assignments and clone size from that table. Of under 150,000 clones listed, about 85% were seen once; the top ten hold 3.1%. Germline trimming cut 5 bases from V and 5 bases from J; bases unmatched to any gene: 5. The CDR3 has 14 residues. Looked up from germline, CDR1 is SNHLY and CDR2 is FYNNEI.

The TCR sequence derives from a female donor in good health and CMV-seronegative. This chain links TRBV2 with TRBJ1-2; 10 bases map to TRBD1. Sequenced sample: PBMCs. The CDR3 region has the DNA TGTGCCAGCAGTATAGGACAGGGGGTTTATGGCTACACCTTC. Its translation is CASSIGQGVYGYTF.